The clone carrying this TCR beta chain was seen only a few times. Its target is unknown. TCRdb called the reads again in MiXCR, with one record for every CDR3 protein. Of 650,000 to 900,000 distinct CDR3 sequences in the sample, approximately 32% are singletons; the top ten hold less than 15%. The ends were cut back, 0 bases at V and 4 bases at J, with 9 bases in the middle. This CDR3 region has 15 residues. Per germline, CDR1 SNHLY and CDR2 FYNNEI. The data are from a study of T cell repertoires in cytomegalovirus infection. About the research overall: Public TCR beta signatures were indicative of both CMV infection and a matching HLA type.

Whole-study findings and limits: Cumulative frequency of public TCR beta families picked out carriers of CMV plus the relevant HLA.

The origin of this receptor is a human donor in good health (CMV status not recorded). Some clones in this sample may be carry-over from other donors' samples. V gene TRBV2 combines with J gene TRBJ1-4, with a possible D match to TRBD1 (5 bases). The sequencing here drew on cultured CD8+ T cells from PBMCs, taken from culture after CMV antigen stimulation. CDR3 sequence reads: CASSEATASNEKLFF. In DNA form, the CDR3 reads TGTGCCAGCAGTGAAGCGACAGCCAGTAATGAAAAACTGTTTTTT. Based on the CDR3 plus reference TRBV2 and TRBJ1-4, the full variable domain is EPEVTQTPSHQVTQMGQEVILRCVPISNHLYFYWYRQILGQKVEFLVSFYNNEISEKSEIFDDQFSVERPDGSNFTLKIRSTKLEDSAMYFCASSEATASNEKLFFGSGTQLSVL.